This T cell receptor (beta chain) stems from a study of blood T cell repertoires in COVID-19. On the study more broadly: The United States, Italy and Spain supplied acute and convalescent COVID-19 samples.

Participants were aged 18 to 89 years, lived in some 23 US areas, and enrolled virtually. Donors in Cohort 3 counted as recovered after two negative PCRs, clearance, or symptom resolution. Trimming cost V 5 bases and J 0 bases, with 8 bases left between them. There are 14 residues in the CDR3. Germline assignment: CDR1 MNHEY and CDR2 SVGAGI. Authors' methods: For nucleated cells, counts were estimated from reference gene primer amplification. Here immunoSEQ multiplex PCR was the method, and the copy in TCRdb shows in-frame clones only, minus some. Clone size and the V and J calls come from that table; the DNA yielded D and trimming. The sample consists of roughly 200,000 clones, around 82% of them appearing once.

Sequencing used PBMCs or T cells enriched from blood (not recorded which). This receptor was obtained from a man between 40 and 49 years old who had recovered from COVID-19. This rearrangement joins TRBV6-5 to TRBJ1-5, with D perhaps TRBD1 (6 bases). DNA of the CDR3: TGTGCCAGCAGTACGACAGGTAGCAATCAGCCCCAGCATTTT. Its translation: CASSTTGSNQPQHF.